This TCR beta chain was found in a study of cytomegalovirus exposure and HLA in healthy donors. Study-wide results and caveats: The CMV antigen specificity of a few CMV-associated chains was confirmed through in vitro analysis. The authors enumerated around 150 TCR beta chains as linked to cytomegalovirus. Most TCR sequences were seen very rarely across donors, but some public TCRs occurred in many. The tendency of first-cohort TCR clusters to co-occur in the 90 to 150 validation repertoires emerged from a later analysis.

J lost 5 bases, V lost 6 bases, and 11 bases had no gene match. The CDR3 consists of 16 residues. CDR1 SGHTS and CDR2 YDEGEE come from the germline V gene. Profiled with immunoSEQ multiplex PCR; TCRdb holds only in-frame clones, not every one. The data hold 55,000 to 65,000 clones, with roughly 96% observed a single time. Details on this clone: As yet, its antigen is unknown.

The rearrangement links TRBV5-8 to TRBJ1-5; 10 bases agree with TRBD1. The clonotype was recovered from a woman aged 18-29 years in good health and CMV-seropositive. Sequenced sample: PBMCs. CDR3 nucleotides: TGTGCCAGCACTTCTGGGACAGGGGAGGGCTATCAGCCCCAGCATTTT. Protein sequence: CASTSGTGEGYQPQHF.